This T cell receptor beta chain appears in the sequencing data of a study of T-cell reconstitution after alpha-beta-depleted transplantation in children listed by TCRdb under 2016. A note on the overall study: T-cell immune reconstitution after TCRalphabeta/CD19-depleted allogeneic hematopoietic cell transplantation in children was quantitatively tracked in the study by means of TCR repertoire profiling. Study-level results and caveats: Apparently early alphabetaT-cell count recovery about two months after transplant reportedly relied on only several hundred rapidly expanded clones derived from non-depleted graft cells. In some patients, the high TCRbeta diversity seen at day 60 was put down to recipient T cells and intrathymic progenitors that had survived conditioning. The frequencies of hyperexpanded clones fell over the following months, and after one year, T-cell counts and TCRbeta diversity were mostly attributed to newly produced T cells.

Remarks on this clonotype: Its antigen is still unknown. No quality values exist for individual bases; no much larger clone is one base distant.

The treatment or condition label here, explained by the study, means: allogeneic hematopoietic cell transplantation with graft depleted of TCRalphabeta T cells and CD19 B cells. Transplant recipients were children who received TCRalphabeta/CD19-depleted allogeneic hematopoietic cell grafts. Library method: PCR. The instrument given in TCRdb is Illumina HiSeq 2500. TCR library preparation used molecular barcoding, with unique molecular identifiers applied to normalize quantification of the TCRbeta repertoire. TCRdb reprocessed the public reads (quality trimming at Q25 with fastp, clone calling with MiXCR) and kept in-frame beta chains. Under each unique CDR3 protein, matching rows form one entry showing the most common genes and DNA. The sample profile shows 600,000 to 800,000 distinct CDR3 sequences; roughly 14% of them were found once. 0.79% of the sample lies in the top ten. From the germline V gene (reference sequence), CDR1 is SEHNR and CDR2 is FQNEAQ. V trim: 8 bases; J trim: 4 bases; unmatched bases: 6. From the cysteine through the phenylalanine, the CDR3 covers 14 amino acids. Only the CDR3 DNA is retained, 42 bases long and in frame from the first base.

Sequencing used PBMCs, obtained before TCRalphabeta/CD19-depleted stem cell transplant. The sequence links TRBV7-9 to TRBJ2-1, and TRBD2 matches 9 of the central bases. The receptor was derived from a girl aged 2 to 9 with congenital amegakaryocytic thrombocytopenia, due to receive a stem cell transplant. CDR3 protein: CASAGGPQYNEQFF. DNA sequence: TGTGCCAGCGCGGGAGGGCCTCAGTACAATGAGCAGTTCTTC.